The next 20 T cell receptor beta chains were all read from a single sample in a study of type 1 regulatory T cells. TCRdb redid the calling of the reads with MiXCR, one entry per CDR3 protein. The sample lists about 60,000 distinct CDR3 sequences; 62% were seen once. Which antigens these TCRs recognize remains unknown. Sequenced material: cultured non-Tr1 T cells, either the whole culture or a sorted T cell fraction (not recorded which). The receptor set was obtained from a human donor in good health.

This clonotype was counted only a few times. This rearrangement joins TRBV20-1 to TRBJ2-3; D call uncertain. The length of the CDR3 is 14 residues. The V and J ends lost 2 bases and 2 bases respectively, with 11 bases between them. CDR1 DFQATT and CDR2 SNEGSKA come from the germline V gene (reference sequence). As DNA, the CDR3 is TGCAGTGCTAGAAGTAGTGGAGCCACAGATACGCAGTATTTT. Amino acids: CSARSSGATDTQYF.

The gene calls are TRBV27 and TRBJ1-3; a possible D gene is TRBD1 (6 bases). CDR3 length: 13 residues. The germline gives CDR1 MNHEY, CDR2 SMNVEV (reference sequence). V gave up 5 bases and J gave up 7 bases, with 12 bases separating them. The CDR3, as DNA: TGTGCCAGCAGTCCCAGGGGTGGGAACACCATATATTTT. Translated: CASSPRGGNTIYF.

This clonotype has just a few counts. The chain combines TRBV12-3 or TRBV12-4 with TRBJ1-5, with D tentatively TRBD1 (6 bases). The CDR3 length is 16 residues. The V end was cut by 2 bases, the J end by 4 bases, with 15 bases between. The CDR3 bases are TGTGCCAGCAGTTTACGGGAGGACAGAGCAAATCAGCCCCAGCATTTT. This encodes CASSLREDRANQPQHF.

The genes are TRBV20-1 and TRBJ2-3; D gene unclear. Trimming took off 2 bases at V and 2 bases at J, with 11 bases between the two ends. The CDR3 has 14 residues. The germline CDR1 and CDR2 sequences are DFQATT and SNEGSKA (reference sequence). CDR3 DNA sequence: TGCAGTGCTAGACCAGGAGTCGACACAGATACGCAGTATTTT. It encodes CSARPGVDTDTQYF.

V usage is TRBV30 and J usage is TRBJ2-1; D unresolved. CDR1 and CDR2 from the germline V gene are GTSNPN and SVGIG (reference sequence). CDR3 length: 14 amino acids. V lost 8 bases and J 2 bases, leaving 16 bases between the germline ends. The CDR3 nucleotides read TGTGCCGGATACATCTCCACCACCTACAATGAGCAGTTCTTC. This sequence encodes CAGYISTTYNEQFF. Using reference TRBV30 and TRBJ2-1 for the parts outside the CDR3, the full variable domain is SQTIHQWPATLVQPVGSPLSLECTVEGTSNPNLYWYRQAAGRGLQLLFYSVGIGQISSEVPQNLSASRPQDRQFILSSKKLLLSDSGFYLCAGYISTTYNEQFFGPGTRLTVL.

This clonotype has a single count. The chain couples TRBV10-3 to TRBJ1-1; D possibly corresponds to TRBD1 (6 bases). V was trimmed by 6 bases and J by 2 bases, leaving 16 bases between them. The CDR3 has 15 residues. The germline CDR1 and CDR2 sequences are ENHRY and SYGVKD. CDR3 sequence reads: CAIRRDTRTNTEAFF. CDR3 coding DNA: TGTGCCATCAGACGGGACACCCGAACTAACACTGAAGCTTTCTTT.

The chain recombines TRBV20-1 with TRBJ2-1; TRBD2 might be the D (5 bases). CDR3 length: 12 residues. The germline V gene has CDR1 DFQATT and CDR2 SNEGSKA (reference sequence). V was pared by 5 bases and J by 9 bases, with 14 bases between. As DNA, the CDR3 is TGCAGTGCTGCCCCGTTAGCGCGTGAGCAGTTCTTC. Protein: CSAAPLAREQFF.

The rearrangement joins TRBV6-1 to TRBJ1-2; TRBD1 agrees at 8 bases. The germline CDR1 and CDR2 sequences are MNHNS and SASEGT. The V and J ends lost 1 base and 6 bases, in that order; junction bases with no gene match: 13. CDR3 length: 17 amino acids. CDR3 region: CASSEVGIQGVNDGYTF. Here the CDR3 DNA reads TGTGCCAGCAGTGAAGTTGGGATACAGGGGGTCAACGATGGCTACACCTTC.

The rearrangement joins TRBV29-1 to TRBJ2-4, with 9 bases fitting TRBD1. J lost 9 bases, V lost 5 bases, and 8 bases had no gene match. Germline assignment: CDR1 SQVTM and CDR2 ANQGSEA. This CDR3 contains 13 residues. In DNA, the CDR3 is TGCAGCGTTCTGGGACAGGGAGACGCCATTCAGTACTTC. Translated, it gives CSVLGQGDAIQYF.

This clonotype turned up a few times. This chain uses TRBV7-3 with TRBJ1-1, with D perhaps matching TRBD1 (5 bases). The CDR3 contains 13 residues. Germline CDR1 and CDR2: SGHTA and FQGTGA. The ends were cut back, 5 bases at V and 4 bases at J, with 11 bases in the middle. As DNA, the CDR3 is TGTGCCAGCAGCAAGGGGCTGAGCACTGAAGCTTTCTTT. Protein product: CASSKGLSTEAFF.

The chain combines TRBV29-1 with TRBJ1-1; 7 bases line up with TRBD1. CDR3 length: 13 amino acids. Trimming removed 6 bases from V and 1 base from J; junction bases left unmatched: 5. CDR1 is SQVTM, CDR2 ANQGSEA, per germline. The CDR3: CSVLTGPNTEAFF. The CDR3 DNA reads as TGCAGCGTACTGACAGGGCCGAACACTGAAGCTTTCTTT.

This clonotype was counted ten times or more. J is TRBJ2-7 and V is TRBV7-2, with 12 bases aligning to TRBD1. CDR3 size: 15 residues. In germline, CDR1 is SGHTA, CDR2 FQGNSA. The V segment lost 5 bases and the J segment 4 bases; nucleotides outside the gene matches: 6. Here the CDR3 DNA reads TGTGCCAGCAGCGTCCGGGACAGGGGGCCTTACGAGCAGTACTTC. Translated: CASSVRDRGPYEQYF.

This chain uses TRBV7-3 with TRBJ1-1; D gene ambiguous. Trimming stripped 1 base from V and 0 bases from J, with 9 bases between. The CDR3 is made up of 15 amino acids. Per the germline V gene, CDR1 is SGHTA and CDR2 is FQGTGA. The CDR3 spells CASSLSPAMNTEAFF. In DNA, the CDR3 is TGTGCCAGCAGCTTAAGTCCAGCTATGAACACTGAAGCTTTCTTT.

The chain has TRBV20-1 and TRBJ2-1; 15 positions agree with TRBD2. CDR3 length: 17 residues. The germline gives CDR1 DFQATT, CDR2 SNEGSKA (reference sequence). V shed 1 base and J 7 bases; nucleotides not matched to a gene: 8. CDR3 sequence reads: CSARVQQGTSGRNEQFF. The CDR3 DNA sequence: TGCAGTGCTAGAGTTCAGCAAGGGACTAGCGGGAGGAATGAGCAGTTCTTC.

This rearrangement joins TRBV2 to TRBJ1-5, with no clear D. This CDR3 has 13 amino acids. V lost 7 bases, J lost 7 bases, and 14 bases lay in between. CDR1 and CDR2 from the germline V gene are SNHLY and FYNNEI. CDR3 protein: CASMKDGEQPQHF. The CDR3 region has the DNA TGTGCCAGCATGAAGGACGGAGAGCAGCCCCAGCATTTT.

This clonotype came up a few times. The chain is built from TRBV20-1 and TRBJ2-5; 9 nucleotides match TRBD2. Per germline, CDR1 DFQATT and CDR2 SNEGSKA (reference sequence). Trimming cost V 0 bases and J 5 bases; bases outside gene matches: 10. The CDR3 spans 16 residues. CDR3 residues: CSARDVAGVEAETQYF. DNA of the CDR3: TGCAGTGCTAGAGATGTAGCGGGAGTTGAGGCGGAGACCCAGTACTTC.

The V gene is TRBV4-1, the J gene TRBJ2-4, with TRBD1 matching 8 bases. This CDR3 is built from 14 residues. Germline CDR1 MGHRA, CDR2 YSYEKL. V lost 4 bases and J lost 8; bases outside the gene matches: 7. The CDR3 is CASSRDRSGYIQYF. CDR3 in DNA: TGCGCCAGCAGCCGGGACAGGTCAGGGTACATTCAGTACTTC.

The V gene is TRBV5-1, the J gene TRBJ2-5, with D hard to call. This CDR3 is built from 14 residues. The V end lost 5 bases, the J end lost 2 bases, and 13 bases lay between the germline ends. From germline, CDR1 is SGHRS and CDR2 YFSETQ. The CDR3 protein is CASSKGGFQETQYF. The CDR3 nucleotides read TGCGCCAGCAGTAAGGGTGGGTTTCAAGAGACCCAGTACTTC.

This chain links TRBV6-1 with TRBJ2-3; 9 bases map to TRBD1. The V gene end was trimmed by 6 bases and the J gene end by 3 bases; junction bases not matched to a gene: 7. The length of the CDR3 is 15 residues. Germline loops: CDR1 MNHNS, CDR2 SASEGT. CDR3 loop: CASRDQGTGTDTQYF. The CDR3 region has the DNA TGTGCCAGCAGGGACCAGGGGACAGGGACAGATACGCAGTATTTT.

V gene TRBV20-1 combines with J gene TRBJ1-5; TRBD1 matches 10 bases. Germline CDR1 is DFQATT and CDR2 is SNEGSKA (reference sequence). The V gene end was trimmed by 6 bases and the J gene end by 6 bases; junction bases not matched to a gene: 11. This CDR3 is 15 amino acids long. The chain's CDR3 is CSAGTGQGSSQPQHF. CDR3 bases: TGCAGTGCCGGGACGGGACAGGGGAGTAGTCAGCCCCAGCATTTT.